This T cell receptor (beta chain) was sequenced during a study of shared clonotypes between healthy human individuals. The protocol was immunoSEQ multiplex PCR, while the TCRdb copy is restricted to in-frame clones and leaves out a portion. The sample records about 2.4 million clones, approximately 93% being singletons. In the case of this clone: No antigen is known for it. The same CDR3 also results from other DNA sequences found in this sample.

Study-wide points: Clonotypes shared by all four donors outscored non-shared clonotypes in generation probability.

The CDR3 extends over 12 amino acids. The V end was cut by 4 bases, the J end by 4 bases, with 11 bases between. The germline gives CDR1 SQVTM, CDR2 ANQGSEA. The chain couples TRBV29-1 to TRBJ2-7; perhaps TRBD2 as D (6 bases). The source material was naive CD4+ T cells from PBMCs. The subset denotes: CD45RA+ positively selected. The source of this sequence is a man between 18 and 35 years old in good health. Some clones in this sample may be carry-over from other donors' samples. The CDR3 coding sequence is TGCAGCGTTGGTGGGGGACTTTACGAGCAGTACTTC. This encodes CSVGGGLYEQYF.